This T cell receptor beta chain stems from a study of response to subunit inactivated influenza vaccine. TCRdb fed the RT-PCR reads into MiXCR, producing one record per CDR3 protein. The repertoire holds about 540,000 distinct CDR3 sequences, with approximately 20% as singletons. This clonotype was counted a few times. V was pared by 5 bases and J by 6 bases, with 5 bases of the junction left unmatched. CDR1 and CDR2 from the germline V gene are SNHLY and FYNNEI. The CDR3 has 14 residues. This sample also belongs to another study, concerning T cells expressing NK-cell markers. Per that study: UMI-tagged 5'RACE template switching yielded the TCR beta cDNA.

The sample in question was CD4+ T cells sorted from PBMCs, obtained roughly 13 days after vaccination. The TCR sequence derives from a man aged 50 to 59 who received an inactivated influenza vaccine. The chain has TRBV2 and TRBJ2-1, with 9 bases lining up with TRBD1. Here the CDR3 DNA reads TGTGCCAGCAGTCAGGACAGGGGCCCCAATGAGCAGTTCTTC. Amino acids: CASSQDRGPNEQFF.